A single sample gave rise to the 9 T cell receptor beta chains below, sequenced in a study of CD8 T cells in Susac syndrome. RNA was extracted with the RNeasy kit, and a quantity of 0.5 to 1 ug was reverse transcribed using random hexamers. Using its own MiXCR run on the immunoSEQ multiplex PCR reads, TCRdb lists one record per CDR3 protein. The data hold hundreds of thousands of distinct CDR3 sequences, with approximately 95% observed a single time. Source material: CD4+ T cells from PBMCs. All receptors derive from a human donor with Susac syndrome.

The V call is TRBV12-3 or TRBV12-4, the J call TRBJ2-3, with TRBD1 matching over 8 bases. Trimming at V came to 6 bases and at J to 4 bases, leaving 3 bases not matched to a gene. The CDR3 consists of 13 residues. CDR3 amino acids: CASSNRGADTQYF. Here the CDR3 DNA reads TGTGCCAGCAGCAACAGGGGGGCAGATACGCAGTATTTT.

Here the CDR3 DNA reads TGTGCCAGCAGCTTGGCACAGGTGGCCCACAACACAGATACGCAGTATTTT. As protein: CASSLAQVAHNTDTQYF. The gene calls are TRBV5-6 and TRBJ2-3, with D perhaps TRBD1 (5 bases). Germline CDR1 is SGHDT and CDR2 is YYEEEE. Trimming left V 0 bases short and J 2 bases short, with 16 bases between. The CDR3 is 17 amino acids.

The V gene is TRBV5-1, the J gene TRBJ2-2, with TRBD2 identical over 8 bases. The V gene's germline CDR1 is SGHRS and CDR2 YFSETQ. CDR3 length equals 16 residues. The V segment lost 0 bases and the J segment 5 bases; nucleotides outside the gene matches: 6. The CDR3 sequence is CASSLDREGQTGELFF. CDR3 sequence (DNA): TGCGCCAGCAGCTTGGACCGGGAGGGCCAAACCGGGGAGCTGTTTTTT.

This chain joins TRBV18 and TRBJ2-5; D might be TRBD1 or TRBD2, each matching 5 bases. V dropped 3 bases and J dropped 1 base, with 6 bases sitting between them. Germline V gene sequence: CDR1 KGHSH, CDR2 LQKENI. The CDR3 consists of 13 residues. The CDR3 region is CASSPGTQETQYF. In DNA form, the CDR3 reads TGTGCCAGCTCACCGGGGACCCAAGAGACCCAGTACTTC. The full variable domain, with the rest looked up from reference TRBV18 and TRBJ2-5, is NAGVMQNPRHLVRRRGQEARLRCSPMKGHSHVYWYRQLPEEGLKFMVYLQKENIIDESGMPKERFSAEFPKEGPSILRIQQVVRGDSAAYFCASSPGTQETQYFGPGTRLLVL.

The chain couples TRBV7-2 to TRBJ2-7; possible D gene TRBD2, 5 bases. V lost 5 bases and J lost 3, with 14 bases in between. Germline V CDR1 and CDR2: SGHTA, FQGNSA. CDR3 length: 14 residues. CDR3 sequence: CASSPGGRDYEQYF. The CDR3 DNA reads as TGTGCCAGCAGCCCTGGAGGCAGAGACTACGAGCAGTACTTC.

V gene TRBV9 combines with J gene TRBJ1-3; D is ambiguous. The CDR3 is 16 residues long. Germline V gene sequence: CDR1 SGDLS, CDR2 YYNGEE. V shed 4 bases and J shed 0 bases, with 14 bases lying between them. The CDR3 DNA is TGTGCCAGCAGCCCCCGGGGAGCCAGCTCTGGAAACACCATATATTTT. It codes for CASSPRGASSGNTIYF.

This rearrangement joins TRBV30 to TRBJ1-1; no reliable D call. Looked up from germline, CDR1 is GTSNPN and CDR2 is SVGIG (reference sequence). V was pared by 4 bases and J by 0 bases, with 12 bases between. The CDR3 is 14 amino acids. CDR3 in DNA: TGTGCCTGGACCCGACCGGCGATGAACACTGAAGCTTTCTTT. Its translation is CAWTRPAMNTEAFF.

The V call is TRBV7-9, the J call TRBJ2-1, with 9 bases matching TRBD1. CDR1 is SEHNR and CDR2 is FQNEAQ in the germline V gene (reference sequence). The V gene end was trimmed by 11 bases and the J gene end by 5 bases; junction bases not matched to a gene: 13. The CDR3 is 15 amino acids. The CDR3 DNA sequence: TGTGCCGGACATCCCGGGACAGGGCATCACAATGAGCAGTTCTTC. This gives the protein CAGHPGTGHHNEQFF. The full variable domain, rest sourced from reference TRBV7-9 and TRBJ2-1, is DTGVSQNPRHKITKRGQNVTFRCDPISEHNRLYWYRQTLGQGPEFLTYFQNEAQLEKSRLLSDRFSAERPKGSFSTLEIQRTEQGDSAMYLCAGHPGTGHHNEQFFGPGTRLTVL.

The rearrangement links TRBV5-1 to TRBJ1-1; D is possibly TRBD1 (6 bases). With 4 bases removed from V and 4 bases from J, the gap between germline ends came to 11 bases. Per germline, CDR1 SGHRS and CDR2 YFSETQ. The CDR3 extends over 13 amino acids. The CDR3 DNA is TGCGCCAGCAGCCCAACAGGGAGCACTGAAGCTTTCTTT. Translation: CASSPTGSTEAFF.